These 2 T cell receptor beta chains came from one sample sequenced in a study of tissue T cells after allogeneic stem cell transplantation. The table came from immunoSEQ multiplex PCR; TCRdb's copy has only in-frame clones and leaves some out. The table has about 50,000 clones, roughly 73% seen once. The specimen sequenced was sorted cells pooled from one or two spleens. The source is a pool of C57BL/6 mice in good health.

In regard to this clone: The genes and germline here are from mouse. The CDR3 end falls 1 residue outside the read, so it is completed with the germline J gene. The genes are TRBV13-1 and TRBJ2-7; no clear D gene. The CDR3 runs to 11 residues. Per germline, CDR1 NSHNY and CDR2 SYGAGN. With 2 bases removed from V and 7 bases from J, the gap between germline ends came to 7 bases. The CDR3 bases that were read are TGTGCCAGCAGTGACCCGGGGGAACAGTAC. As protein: CASSDPGEQY. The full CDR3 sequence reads CASSDPGEQYF.

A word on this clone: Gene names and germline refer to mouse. Incomplete CDR3 DNA: TGTGCCAGCAGTTCTTCCGGGACTGGGGGGCCGGTAGAACAGTAC. It specifies CASSSSGTGGPVEQY. The CDR3, in full, reads CASSSSGTGGPVEQYF. This rearrangement joins TRBV24 to TRBJ2-7; 12 bases agree with TRBD2. The read falls 1 residue short of the CDR3 end, and the missing part is taken from the germline J gene. CDR1 and CDR2 (germline): KGHTA, FRNEEI. After removal of 5 bases from V and 7 bases from J, the junction contained 12 bases not matched to a gene. The CDR3 covers 16 residues.